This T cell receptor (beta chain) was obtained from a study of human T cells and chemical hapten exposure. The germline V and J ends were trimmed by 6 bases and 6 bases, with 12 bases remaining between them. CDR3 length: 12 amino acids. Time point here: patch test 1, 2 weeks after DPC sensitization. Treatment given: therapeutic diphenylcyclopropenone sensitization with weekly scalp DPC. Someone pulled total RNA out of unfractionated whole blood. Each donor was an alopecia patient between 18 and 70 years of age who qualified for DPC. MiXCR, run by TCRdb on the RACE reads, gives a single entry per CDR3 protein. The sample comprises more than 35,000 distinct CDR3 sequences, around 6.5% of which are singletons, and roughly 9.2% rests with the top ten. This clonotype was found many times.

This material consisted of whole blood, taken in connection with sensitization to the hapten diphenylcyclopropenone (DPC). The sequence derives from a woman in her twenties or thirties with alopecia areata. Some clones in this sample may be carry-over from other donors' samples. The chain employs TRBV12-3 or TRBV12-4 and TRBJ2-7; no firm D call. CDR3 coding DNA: TGTGCCAGCAGAATCTATTGGGGCGAGCAGTACTTC. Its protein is CASRIYWGEQYF.